This T cell receptor (beta chain) is drawn from a study of vaccination effects on CD4 cells after COVID-19 (dated by TCRdb to about 2022). With regard to the full study: Two doses of either the BNT162b2 or the mRNA-1273 mRNA SARS-CoV-2 vaccine were administered to participants. Altogether, roughly 10 COVID-19 convalescent patients and a few SARS-CoV-2-naive healthy vaccine recipients made up the full study. The Oncomine TCR Beta short-read assay on an Illumina iSeq 100 was used to sequence cultures from other donors in the study. The study compared SARS-CoV-2 spike-specific CD4+ TCR repertoires before and after mRNA vaccination in COVID-19 convalescent patients and infection-naive vaccine recipients. Paper-wide results and their limitations: Among healthy vaccine recipients, nearly all vaccine-induced clones were SARS-CoV-2 mono-reactive, and only 1 of 255 was cross-reactive with common cold coronaviruses. At late post-vaccination timepoints, both infection-induced and vaccine-induced clones showed marked clonal contraction, consistent with waning T cell responses. Limitations of the study were the small number of convalescent patients and the absence of early post-infection timepoints.

The receptor library was made with the immunoSEQ multiplex PCR assay. DNA from the cultured and isolated CD4+ T cells underwent TCR beta CDR3 sequencing. As for how the authors treated the data: Non-productive TCR sequences were removed, reads were trimmed to the CDR3 region, and CDR3s of at least 7 amino acids were retained. Antigen-specific clonotypes were identified with the MANAFEST web app by comparing expansion in peptide wells against reference cultures. To be called positive, a clone needed expansion at FDR<0.05 compared with the reference and with all other wells, an odds ratio greater than 5, and a frequency greater than 0.1% in two replicate wells. Cross-reactive clonotypes were defined as significantly expanded in SARS-CoV-2 spike wells and in at least one common cold coronavirus spike condition. Using the stringdist R package, CDR3 similarity was measured by Levenshtein distance, and unrooted trees were constructed with ape in R 3.6.1. The source is immuneACCESS, and TCRdb retained only in-frame sequences with V and J called. Part of the clones is not carried over; for the studies checked, unresolved V genes explain less than half of this, and the remainder is unexplained. That table supplies the V and J calls and clone size; D and trimming were determined from the DNA. The sample contains about 43,000 clones, roughly 72% of them found a single time. Clones ranked in the top ten supply 10% to 13% of the sample.

CDR3 length: 16 amino acids, cysteine to phenylalanine. Only the CDR3 part of the read is kept: 48 bases, read in frame from the first base. V is cut by 4 bases and J by 1 base, and the space between the germline ends is 13 bases. The germline V gene yields KGHSH for CDR1 and LQKENI for CDR2. To identify antigen-specific CD4+ T cell clonotypes by their expansion, the ViraFEST assay first stimulated PBMC with viral peptide pools and then applied TCR sequencing. After about 9 days of culture, CD4+ T cells were isolated with the EasySep CD4+ T cell isolation kit. Negative nucleocapsid antibody results before and after vaccination confirmed that the healthy vaccine recipients had no prior SARS-CoV-2 infection. Approximately 2 million PBMC per well were cultured in IMDM with about 5% human AB serum, 10 IU/ml IL-2 and gentamicin, plus 10 ug/ml peptides. On days 3 and 7, half of the culture medium was replaced with fresh IL-2-containing medium. Unless noted otherwise, every peptide stimulation condition was cultured in triplicate wells. Using Ficoll-Paque Plus gradient centrifugation, PBMC were separated from whole blood and then either used fresh or cryopreserved at -140C. The spike proteins of SARS-CoV-2 and of the common cold coronaviruses HCoV-NL63, HCoV-OC43 and HCoV-229E were spanned by overlapping peptide pools. The QIAamp micro DNA kit was used to extract genomic DNA from the cultured CD4+ T cells.

The table lists this clone with a few counts. Its antigen is currently not known. Nothing much larger sits one base from this clone, and base qualities are not available. The chain links TRBV18 with TRBJ2-2; the D segment could be TRBD1, given 6 matching bases. This receptor was identified in a human donor who received a COVID-19 vaccine. Sequences were derived from CD4+ T cells from PBMCs cultured with SARS-CoV-2 spike peptides, sampled before COVID-19 vaccination. According to the study, the label for this sample's cell subset or site signals: SARS-CoV-2 spike overlapping peptide pool stimulation. The CDR3 region reads CASSLPGHQNTGELFF. The DNA sequence follows: TGTGCCAGCTCACTTCCGGGACACCAGAACACCGGGGAGCTGTTTTTT.